The 10 T cell receptor beta chains below all came from one sample that was sequenced in a study of T cell responses to AZD1222 COVID-19 vaccine. Sequenced by immunoSEQ multiplex PCR; TCRdb stores in-frame clones only, minus some. The data show 120,000 or so clones, around 90% seen once. The sample consisted of peripheral blood, taken 28 days after the second AZD1222 dose. These receptors were taken from an adult who received the AZD1222 COVID-19 vaccine.

This chain connects TRBV19 to TRBJ1-1; D perhaps matches TRBD1 (6 bases). CDR3 size: 15 residues. Trimming took off 9 bases at V and 1 base at J, with 18 bases between the two ends. Germline CDR1 is LNHDA and CDR2 is SQIVND (reference sequence). The CDR3 DNA is TGTGCCAGCCGGACAGAAGGGATTGGGAACACTGAAGCTTTCTTT. This codes for CASRTEGIGNTEAFF.

This clone was observed many times. The identical CDR3 is also encoded by other nucleotide sequences in the sample. J is TRBJ2-2 and V is TRBV7-9; 7 bases map to TRBD2. Germline CDR1 is SEHNR and CDR2 is FQNEAQ (reference sequence). V lost 9 bases to trimming and J lost 5 bases; unmatched junction nucleotides: 21. This CDR3 is built from 18 residues. CDR3 in DNA: TGTGCCAGTGAACCAAAGACCGGGGGAGGGCCGGGGACCGGGGAGCTGTTTTTT. Translation gives CASEPKTGGGPGTGELFF.

The rearrangement links TRBV5-1 to TRBJ1-2, with 10 positions matching TRBD1. CDR1 SGHRS and CDR2 YFSETQ come from the germline V gene. V dropped 4 bases and J dropped 6; count of bases not matched to a gene: 6. The CDR3 covers 14 residues. The CDR3 DNA reads TGCGCCAGCAGCCCTGCGGGACAGGGGAATGGCTACACCTTC. This translates into CASSPAGQGNGYTF.

The rearrangement links TRBV4-2 to TRBJ1-6; TRBD1 might be the D (5 bases). This CDR3 is built from 16 residues. The V gene's germline CDR1 is LGHNA and CDR2 YNFKEQ. The V gene lost 0 bases and the J gene lost 9 bases, with 15 bases spanning the gap. The CDR3 DNA reads as TGTGCCAGCAGCCAAGAGTTTGGGGGAACGAGTTCACCCCTCCACTTT. Its protein product is CASSQEFGGTSSPLHF.

This clone showed up just a few times. This chain links TRBV5-1 with TRBJ1-4; 7 bases align to TRBD1. With V trimmed by 3 bases and J by 3 bases, 5 bases remained unmatched. The V gene's germline CDR1 is SGHRS and CDR2 YFSETQ. CDR3 length equals 15 residues. The CDR3 is CASSSDRAPNEKLFF. CDR3 nucleotides: TGCGCCAGCAGCTCCGACAGGGCCCCTAATGAAAAACTGTTTTTT.

The gene calls are TRBV4-2 and TRBJ1-6; D remains unclear. The CDR3 spans 15 residues. V was cut by 1 base and J by 7 bases, with 11 bases left in between. Germline-derived CDR1 and CDR2 are LGHNA and YNFKEQ. In DNA, the CDR3 is TGTGCCAGCAGCCAAGGTGGGTTGATGAATTCACCCCTCCACTTT. This sequence encodes CASSQGGLMNSPLHF.

This clone was seen once. This chain's CDR3 is CASSRDSYGYTF. The CDR3 nucleotides are TGTGCCAGCAGCCGAGACAGCTATGGCTACACCTTC. The chain couples TRBV7-9 to TRBJ1-2, with D possibly matching TRBD1 (5 bases). V was clipped by 5 bases and J by 4 bases, with 8 bases between them. CDR1 is SEHNR, CDR2 FQNEAQ, per germline (reference sequence). The CDR3 extends over 12 amino acids.

CDR3 sequence (DNA): TGTGCCAGCAGCTTAGTTAGCGGGACGGCGGGTGAGCAGTTCTTC. Amino acid sequence: CASSLVSGTAGEQFF. The chain carries TRBV7-2 and TRBJ2-1; 8 nucleotides agree with TRBD2. CDR3 length: 15 residues. Germline CDR1 and CDR2: SGHTA and FQGNSA. The J segment lost 9 bases and the V segment lost 1 base, leaving 8 bases of the junction unmatched.

The chain joins TRBV11-2 to TRBJ2-1; 7 bases map to TRBD1. This CDR3 comprises 15 residues. Germline V gene lookup returns CDR1 SGHAT and CDR2 FQNNGV. V lost 4 bases to trimming and J lost 3 bases; unmatched junction nucleotides: 6. The CDR3 here is CASSSRDRLYNEQFF. The CDR3 DNA follows: TGTGCCAGCAGCTCCCGGGACAGACTCTACAATGAGCAGTTCTTC.

The chain carries TRBV11-2 and TRBJ2-7, with 8 positions matching TRBD1. V was pared by 5 bases and J by 9 bases, with 15 bases of the junction left unmatched. This CDR3 region has 15 residues. Germline V lookup: CDR1 SGHAT, CDR2 FQNNGV. CDR3 in amino acids: CASSPQDRGSRGQYF. CDR3 sequence (DNA): TGTGCCAGCAGCCCGCAAGACAGGGGCTCCCGGGGGCAGTACTTC.